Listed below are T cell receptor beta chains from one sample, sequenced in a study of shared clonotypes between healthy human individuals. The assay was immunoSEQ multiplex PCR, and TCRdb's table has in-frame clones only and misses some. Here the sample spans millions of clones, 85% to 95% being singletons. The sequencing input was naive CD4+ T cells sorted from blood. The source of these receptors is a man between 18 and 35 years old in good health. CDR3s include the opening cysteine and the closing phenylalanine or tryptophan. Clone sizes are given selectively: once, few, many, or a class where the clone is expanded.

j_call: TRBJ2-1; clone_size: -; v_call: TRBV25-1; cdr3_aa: CASSDGAWDEQFF
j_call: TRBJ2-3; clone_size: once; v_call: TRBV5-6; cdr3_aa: CASSSRVLGGRDTQYF
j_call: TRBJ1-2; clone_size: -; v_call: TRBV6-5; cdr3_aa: CASSPRGGQASF
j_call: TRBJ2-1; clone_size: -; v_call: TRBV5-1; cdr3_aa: CASREGPSFYNEQFF
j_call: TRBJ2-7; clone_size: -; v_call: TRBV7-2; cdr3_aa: CASSSTGTLYEQYF
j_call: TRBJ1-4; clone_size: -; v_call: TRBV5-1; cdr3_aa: CASSPGTGGMAAKLFF
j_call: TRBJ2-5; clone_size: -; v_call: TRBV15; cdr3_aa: CATSRPGETQYF
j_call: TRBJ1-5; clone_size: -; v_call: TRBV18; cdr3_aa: CASSPQGQPQHF
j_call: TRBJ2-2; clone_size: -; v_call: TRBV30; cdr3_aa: CAWSKLAGGELFF
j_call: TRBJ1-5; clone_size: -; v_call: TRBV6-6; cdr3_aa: CASSYSDGRMKPQHF
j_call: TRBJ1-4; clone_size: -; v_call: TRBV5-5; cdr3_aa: CASSFFTTNEKLFF
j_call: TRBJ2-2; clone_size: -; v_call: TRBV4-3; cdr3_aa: CASSQDAGAGELFF
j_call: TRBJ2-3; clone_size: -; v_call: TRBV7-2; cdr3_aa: CASSPRGAGTDTQYF
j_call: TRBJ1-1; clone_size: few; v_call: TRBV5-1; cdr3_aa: CASSLGVVDTEAFF
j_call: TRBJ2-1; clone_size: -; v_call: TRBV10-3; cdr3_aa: CAISDVVAGGINNEQFF
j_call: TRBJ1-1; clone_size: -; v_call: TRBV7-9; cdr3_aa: CASSPRVFGRGLSEAFF
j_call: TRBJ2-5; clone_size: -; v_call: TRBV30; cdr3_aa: CAWSVGVEETQYF
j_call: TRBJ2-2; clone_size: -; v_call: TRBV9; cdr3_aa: CASSVGLMGASGTTGELFF
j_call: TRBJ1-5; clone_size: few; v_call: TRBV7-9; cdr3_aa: CASSLMGSNQPQHF
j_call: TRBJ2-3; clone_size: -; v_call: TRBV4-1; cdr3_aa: CASSQGLGSTDTQYF
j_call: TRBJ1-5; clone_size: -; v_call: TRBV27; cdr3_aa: CASSLLQGAHQPQHF
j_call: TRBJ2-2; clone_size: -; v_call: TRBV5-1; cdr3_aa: CASSSQGPSLNTGELFF
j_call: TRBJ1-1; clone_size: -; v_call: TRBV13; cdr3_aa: CASSSGLLNTEAFF
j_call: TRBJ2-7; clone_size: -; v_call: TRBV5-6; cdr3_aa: CASSLFGLAGFYEQYF
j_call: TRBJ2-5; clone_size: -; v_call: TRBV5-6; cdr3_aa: CASSLAERTEGGKETQYF
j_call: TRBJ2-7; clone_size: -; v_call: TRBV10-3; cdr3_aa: CAISESGQGVEKYF
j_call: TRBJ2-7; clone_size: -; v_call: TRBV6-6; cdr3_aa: CASSYVPLAGIFEQYF
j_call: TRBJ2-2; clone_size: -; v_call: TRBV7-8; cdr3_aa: CASSLMGLAANGELFF
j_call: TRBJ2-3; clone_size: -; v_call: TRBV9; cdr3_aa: CASSVKRGRTDTQYF
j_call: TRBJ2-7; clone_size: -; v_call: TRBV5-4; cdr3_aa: CASSATGVTYEQYF
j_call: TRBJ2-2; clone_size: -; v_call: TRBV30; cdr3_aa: CAWSVTRTSGNTGELFF
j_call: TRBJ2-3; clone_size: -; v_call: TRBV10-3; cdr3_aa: CAISESTRQGSTDTQYF
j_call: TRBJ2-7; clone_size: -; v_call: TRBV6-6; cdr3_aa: CASRGSGTGSEQYF